This T cell receptor beta chain was captured by sequencing in a study of OX40 agonist ivuxolimab in advanced cancers. Generated by immunoSEQ multiplex PCR, the TCRdb table keeps only in-frame clones and is missing some. This sample carries about 120,000 clones, over 85% of them seen once, and the ten largest clones take over 0.15%. Germline V lookup: CDR1 SGHAT, CDR2 FQNNGV. The CDR3 loop spans 13 amino acids. The V segment lost 5 bases and the J segment 5 bases; nucleotides outside the gene matches: 5. The J gene is TRBJ2-7, the V gene TRBV11-2, with 8 bases identical to TRBD2. The sequence came from an adult with an advanced solid tumor such as melanoma, head and neck, liver or kidney cancer. The material sequenced was CD4+ or CD8+ T cells sorted from blood, taken in a trial of the OX40 agonist ivuxolimab. CDR3: CASSLGGGNEQYF. The DNA of the CDR3 is TGTGCCAGCAGCCTCGGGGGGGGGAACGAGCAGTACTTC.